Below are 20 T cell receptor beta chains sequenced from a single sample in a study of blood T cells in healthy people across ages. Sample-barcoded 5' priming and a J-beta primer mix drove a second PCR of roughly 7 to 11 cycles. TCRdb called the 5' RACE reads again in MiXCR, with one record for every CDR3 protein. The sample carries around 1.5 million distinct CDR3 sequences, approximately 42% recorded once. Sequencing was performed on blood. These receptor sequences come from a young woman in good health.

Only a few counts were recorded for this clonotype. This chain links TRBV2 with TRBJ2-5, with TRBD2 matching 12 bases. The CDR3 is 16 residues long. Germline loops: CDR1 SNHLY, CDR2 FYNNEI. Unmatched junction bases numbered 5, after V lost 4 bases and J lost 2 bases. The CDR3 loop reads CASSARLAGVQETQYF. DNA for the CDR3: TGTGCCAGCAGTGCAAGACTAGCGGGGGTACAAGAGACCCAGTACTTC.

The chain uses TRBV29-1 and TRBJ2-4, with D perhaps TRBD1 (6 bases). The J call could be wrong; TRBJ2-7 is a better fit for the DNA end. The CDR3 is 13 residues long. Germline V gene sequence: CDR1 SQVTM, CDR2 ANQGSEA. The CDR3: CSVGVGVGGEQYF. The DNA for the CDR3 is TGCAGCGTTGGGGTAGGTGTAGGGGGCGAGCAGTACTTC.

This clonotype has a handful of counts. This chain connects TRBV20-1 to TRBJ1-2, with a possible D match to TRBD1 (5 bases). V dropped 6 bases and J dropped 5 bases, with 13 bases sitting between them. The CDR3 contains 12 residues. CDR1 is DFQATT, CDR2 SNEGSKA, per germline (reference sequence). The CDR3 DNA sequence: TGCAGTGCCACCTCAGAGGGGTATGGCTACACCTTC. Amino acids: CSATSEGYGYTF.

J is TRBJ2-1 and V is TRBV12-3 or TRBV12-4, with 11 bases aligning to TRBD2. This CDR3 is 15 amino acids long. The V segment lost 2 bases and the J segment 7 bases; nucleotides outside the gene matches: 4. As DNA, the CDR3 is TGTGCCAGCAGTTTACTAGCGGGAGGATTTAATGAGCAGTTCTTC. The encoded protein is CASSLLAGGFNEQFF.

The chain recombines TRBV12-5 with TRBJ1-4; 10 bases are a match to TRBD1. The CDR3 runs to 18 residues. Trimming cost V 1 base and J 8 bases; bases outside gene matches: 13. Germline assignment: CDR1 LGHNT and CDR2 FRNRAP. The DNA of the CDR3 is TGTGCTAGTGGTTTGGAAGGGTTACCGGGACAGGGGTCGGAAAAACTGTTTTTT. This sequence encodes CASGLEGLPGQGSEKLFF.

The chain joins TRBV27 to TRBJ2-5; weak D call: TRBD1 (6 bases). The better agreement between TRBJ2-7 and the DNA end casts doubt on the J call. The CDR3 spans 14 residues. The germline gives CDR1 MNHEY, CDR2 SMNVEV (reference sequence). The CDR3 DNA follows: TGTGCCAGCAGTGTGAGGGGGATAGCCTACGAGCAGTACTTC. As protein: CASSVRGIAYEQYF.

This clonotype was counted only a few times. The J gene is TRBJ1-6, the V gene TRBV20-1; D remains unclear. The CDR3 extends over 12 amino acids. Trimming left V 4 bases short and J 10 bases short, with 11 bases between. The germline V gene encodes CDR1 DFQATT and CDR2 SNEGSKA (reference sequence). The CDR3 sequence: CSANEEWSPLHF. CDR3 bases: TGCAGTGCTAATGAGGAGTGGTCACCCCTCCACTTT.

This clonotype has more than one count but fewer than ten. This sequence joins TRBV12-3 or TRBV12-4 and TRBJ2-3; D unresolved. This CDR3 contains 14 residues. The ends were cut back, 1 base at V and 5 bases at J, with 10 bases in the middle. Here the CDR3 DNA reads TGTGCCAGCAGTTTAGGTAGTTTTAGAGATACGCAGTATTTT. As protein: CASSLGSFRDTQYF.

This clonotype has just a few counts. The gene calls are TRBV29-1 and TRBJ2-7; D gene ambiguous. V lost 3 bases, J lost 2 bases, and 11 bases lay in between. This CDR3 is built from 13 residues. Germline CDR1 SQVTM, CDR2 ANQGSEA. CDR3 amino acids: CSVDFGSTYEQYF. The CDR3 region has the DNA TGCAGCGTTGATTTTGGATCTACCTACGAGCAGTACTTC.

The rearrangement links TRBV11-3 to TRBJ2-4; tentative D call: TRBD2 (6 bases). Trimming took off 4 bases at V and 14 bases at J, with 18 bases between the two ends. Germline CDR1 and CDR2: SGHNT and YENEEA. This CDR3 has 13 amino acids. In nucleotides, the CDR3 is TGTGCCAGCAGCTCCGGGACTGCCGGGTTCAAGTACTTC. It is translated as CASSSGTAGFKYF.

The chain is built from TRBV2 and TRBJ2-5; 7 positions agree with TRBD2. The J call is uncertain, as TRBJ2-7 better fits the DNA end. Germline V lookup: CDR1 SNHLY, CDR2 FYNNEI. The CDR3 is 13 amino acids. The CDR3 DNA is TGTGCCTACTCTCAGGCGCGGGAGACCGAGCAGTACTTC. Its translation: CAYSQARETEQYF.

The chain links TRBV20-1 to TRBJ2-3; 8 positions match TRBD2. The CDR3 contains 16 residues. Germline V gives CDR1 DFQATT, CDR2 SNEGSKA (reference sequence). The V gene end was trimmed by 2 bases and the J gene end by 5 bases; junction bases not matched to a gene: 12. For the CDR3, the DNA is TGCAGTGCTAGAACCCCCGGAGCGGGAGTGATAGATACGCAGTATTTT. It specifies CSARTPGAGVIDTQYF.

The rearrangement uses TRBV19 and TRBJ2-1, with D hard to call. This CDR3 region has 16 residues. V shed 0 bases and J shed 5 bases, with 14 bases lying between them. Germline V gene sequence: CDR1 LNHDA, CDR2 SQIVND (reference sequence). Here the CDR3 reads CASSIDLYASNNEQFF. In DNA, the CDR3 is TGTGCCAGTAGTATAGATCTTTATGCCAGTAACAATGAGCAGTTCTTC.

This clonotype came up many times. The CDR3 is CASSLRYQETQYF. The CDR3 nucleotides read TGTGCCAGCAGTTTACGCTACCAAGAGACCCAGTACTTC. The V and J genes are TRBV12-3 or TRBV12-4 and TRBJ2-5, with D hard to call. This CDR3 is 13 amino acids long. V lost 2 bases and J 0 bases, leaving 4 bases between the germline ends.

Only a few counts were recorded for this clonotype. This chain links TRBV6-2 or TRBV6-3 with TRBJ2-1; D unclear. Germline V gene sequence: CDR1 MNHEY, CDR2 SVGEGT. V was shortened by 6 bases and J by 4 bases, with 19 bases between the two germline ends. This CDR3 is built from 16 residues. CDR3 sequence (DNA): TGTGCCAGCAGCGATGATGCAGGAGACTTATACAATGAGCAGTTCTTC. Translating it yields CASSDDAGDLYNEQFF.

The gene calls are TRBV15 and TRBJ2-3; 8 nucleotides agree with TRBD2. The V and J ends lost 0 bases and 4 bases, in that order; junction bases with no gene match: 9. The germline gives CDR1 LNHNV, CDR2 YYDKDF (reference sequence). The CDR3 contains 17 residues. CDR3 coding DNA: TGTGCCACCAGCAGAGATCGGGGGGGAGCCAAGGCAGATACGCAGTATTTT. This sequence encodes CATSRDRGGAKADTQYF.

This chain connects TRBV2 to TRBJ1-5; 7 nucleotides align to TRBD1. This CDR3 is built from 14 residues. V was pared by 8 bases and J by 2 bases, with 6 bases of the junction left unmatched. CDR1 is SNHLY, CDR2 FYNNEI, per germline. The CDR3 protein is CASGRQGGNQPQHF. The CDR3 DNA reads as TGTGCCAGCGGACGACAGGGTGGCAATCAGCCCCAGCATTTT.

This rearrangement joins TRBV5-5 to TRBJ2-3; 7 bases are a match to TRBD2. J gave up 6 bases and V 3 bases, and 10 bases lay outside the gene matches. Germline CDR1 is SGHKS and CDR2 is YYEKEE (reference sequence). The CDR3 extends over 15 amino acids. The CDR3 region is CASSSSGGFIDTQYF. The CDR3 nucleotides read TGTGCCAGCAGCTCCTCCGGGGGGTTTATTGATACGCAGTATTTT. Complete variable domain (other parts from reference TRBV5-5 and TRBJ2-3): DAGVTQSPTHLIKTRGQQVTLRCSPISGHKSVSWYQQVLGQGPQFIFQYYEKEERGRGNFPDRFSARQFPNYSSELNVNALLLGDSALYLCASSSSGGFIDTQYFGPGTRLTVL.

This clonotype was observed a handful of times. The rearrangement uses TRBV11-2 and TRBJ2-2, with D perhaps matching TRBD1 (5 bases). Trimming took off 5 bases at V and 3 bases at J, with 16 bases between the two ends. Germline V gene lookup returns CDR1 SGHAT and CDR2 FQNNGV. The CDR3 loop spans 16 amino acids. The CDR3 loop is CASSQIQGKHTGELFF. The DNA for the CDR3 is TGTGCCAGCAGCCAAATCCAGGGCAAACACACCGGGGAGCTGTTTTTT.

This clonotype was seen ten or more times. CDR3 region: CASSLAFSDTQYF. The DNA of the CDR3 is TGTGCCAGCAGCTTAGCTTTTTCTGATACGCAGTATTTT. The J gene is TRBJ2-3, the V gene TRBV7-9, with D unclear. V was pared by 0 bases and J by 6 bases, with 7 bases between. The CDR3 length is 13 residues. Germline V lookup: CDR1 SEHNR, CDR2 FQNEAQ (reference sequence).